A single sample gave rise to the 3 T cell receptor beta chains below, sequenced in a study of blood T cell repertoires in COVID-19 (dated by TCRdb to about 2020). The library was built by means of the immunoSEQ multiplex PCR assay. Entries here come from immuneACCESS through TCRdb and include only in-frame sequences with V and J called. Some clones fail to appear in such tables; in the studies checked, an unresolved V gene covers under half of the shortfall, and the cause of the remainder is unknown. This sample comprises about 160,000 clones, approximately 84% of them detected only once. The ten most abundant clones make up 1.1% of the sample. Sample: peripheral blood. These receptor sequences come from a man aged 35-49 years with acute or convalescent COVID-19.

The rearrangement links TRBV9 to TRBJ1-5, with a tentative D call TRBD1 (5 bases). The CDR3 consists of 13 residues. Germline V gene sequence: CDR1 SGDLS, CDR2 YYNGEE. Trimming cost V 4 bases and J 10 bases, with 15 bases left between them. CDR3 residues: CASSPLSQGPQHF. DNA for the CDR3: TGTGCCAGCAGCCCCCTTTCTCAGGGACCCCAGCATTTT.

This clone was recorded only once. Here the CDR3 DNA reads TGCGCCAGCAGCTATAACTTTAAAAACACAGATACGCAGTATTTT. Protein product: CASSYNFKNTDTQYF. The gene calls are TRBV5-1 and TRBJ2-3; no reliable D call. Trimming shortened V by 3 bases and J by 2 bases, and 13 bases separated the two germline ends. In germline, CDR1 is SGHRS, CDR2 YFSETQ. This CDR3 has 15 amino acids.

The rearrangement links TRBV15 to TRBJ2-1, with 8 bases fitting TRBD1. Germline assignment: CDR1 LNHNV and CDR2 YYDKDF (reference sequence). The CDR3 has 15 amino acids. The V segment lost 4 bases and the J segment 6 bases; nucleotides outside the gene matches: 8. The CDR3 DNA is TGTGCCACCAGCAAAGGCGAGACAGGGGTCAATGAGCAGTTCTTC. It codes for CATSKGETGVNEQFF.